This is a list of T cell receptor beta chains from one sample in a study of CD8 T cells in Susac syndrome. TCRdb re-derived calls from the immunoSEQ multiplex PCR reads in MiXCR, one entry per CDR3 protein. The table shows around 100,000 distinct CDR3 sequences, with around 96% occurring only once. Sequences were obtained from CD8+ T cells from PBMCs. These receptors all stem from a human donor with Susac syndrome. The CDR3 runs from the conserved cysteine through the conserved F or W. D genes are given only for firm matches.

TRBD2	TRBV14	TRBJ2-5	TGTGCCAGCAGCCAAGATTTTGGGACTAGCGGACACAAAGAGACCCAGTACTTC	CASSQDFGTSGHKETQYF
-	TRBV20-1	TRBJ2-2	TGCAGTGCTAGAGATGGGGGGCGGCGGCACAGCGGGGAGCTGTTTTTT	CSARDGGRRHSGELFF
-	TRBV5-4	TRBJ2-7	TGTGCCAGCAGCGCCTCTTCGAGCTACGAGCAGTACTTC	CASSASSSYEQYF
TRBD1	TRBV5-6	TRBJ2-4	TGTGCCAGCAGCGGCCGACCGGGACAGGGGGTTTCGGGCAAAAACATTCAGTACTTC	CASSGRPGQGVSGKNIQYF
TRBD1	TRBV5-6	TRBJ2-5	TGTGCCAGCGAAGTTGACAGGGATGTACAAGAGACCCAGTACTTC	CASEVDRDVQETQYF
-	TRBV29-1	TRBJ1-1	TGCAGCGGGACTACAGGGTCTGAAGCTTTCTTT	CSGTTGSEAFF
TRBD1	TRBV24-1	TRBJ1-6	TGTGCCACCATTCGACAGGGGGAATCACCCCTCCACTTT	CATIRQGESPLHF
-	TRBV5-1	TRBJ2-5	TGCGCCAGCAGGAGCCTCTCCGAAGAGACCCAGTACTTC	CASRSLSEETQYF
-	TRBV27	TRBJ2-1	TGTGCCAGCAGTCCCCCGTGGGGAGGTGAGCAGTTCTTC	CASSPPWGGEQFF
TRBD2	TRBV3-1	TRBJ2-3	TGTGCCAGCAGCCAAGATGAAGGCGGGGGAGACACAGATACGCAGTATTTT	CASSQDEGGGDTDTQYF
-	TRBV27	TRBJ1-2	TGTGCCAGCAGGGGGACGGACCACTATGGCTACACCTTC	CASRGTDHYGYTF
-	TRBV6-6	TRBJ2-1	TGTGCCAGCGCTCCCGTCCAAGGGGCCTACAATGAGCAGTTCTTC	CASAPVQGAYNEQFF
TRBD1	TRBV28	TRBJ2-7	TGTGCCAGCAGCCCATTACGGGACAGAGCCTACGAGCAGTACTTC	CASSPLRDRAYEQYF
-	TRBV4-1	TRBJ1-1	TGCGCCAGCAGCCACCCAAACGCAGGGTTGCCTGAAGCTTTCTTT	CASSHPNAGLPEAFF
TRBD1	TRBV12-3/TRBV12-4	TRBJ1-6	TGTGCCAGCAGTTTTGGGGCAGGGGGCCAAAATTCACCCCTCCACTTT	CASSFGAGGQNSPLHF
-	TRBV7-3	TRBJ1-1	TGTGCCAGCAGCTTAACGAGCATGAACACTGAAGCTTTCTTT	CASSLTSMNTEAFF
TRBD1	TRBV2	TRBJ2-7	TGTGCCAGCAGGACAGGGAACGGCTACGAGCAGTACTTC	CASRTGNGYEQYF
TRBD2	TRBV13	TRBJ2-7	TGTGCCAGCAGCCCGAGCGGGAGGGCCCGCGAGCAGTACTTC	CASSPSGRAREQYF
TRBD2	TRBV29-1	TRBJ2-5	TGCAGCGTCCAAAGCGGGACCTGGGAGACCCAGTACTTC	CSVQSGTWETQYF
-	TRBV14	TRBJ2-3	TGTGCCAGCAGCCCCACCCGGGACAGCACAGATACGCAGTATTTT	CASSPTRDSTDTQYF
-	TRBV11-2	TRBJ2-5	TGTGCCAGCAGCCCCGGGACGCCCCTCCAGACCCAGTACTTC	CASSPGTPLQTQYF
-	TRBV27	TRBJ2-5	TGTGCCAGCAGTAAAACGACAGTGGCCCAGTACTTC	CASSKTTVAQYF
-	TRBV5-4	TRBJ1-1	TGTGCCAGCAGCTTTAGTACAGTGAACACTGAAGCTTTCTTT	CASSFSTVNTEAFF
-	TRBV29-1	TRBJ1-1	TGCAGCGTTGAAATGGACAGCCTCGTGAACACTGAAGCTTTCTTT	CSVEMDSLVNTEAFF
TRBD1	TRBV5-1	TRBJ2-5	TGCGCCAGCAGCTTGGGGGACAGGTCCCAAGAGACCCAGTACTTC	CASSLGDRSQETQYF
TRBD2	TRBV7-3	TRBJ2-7	TGTGCCAGCAGCTTACTAGCGGGAGACGGCTACGAGCAGTACTTC	CASSLLAGDGYEQYF
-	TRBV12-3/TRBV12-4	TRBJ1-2	TGTGCCAGCAGTTTCTACGAATTCTATGGCTACACCTTC	CASSFYEFYGYTF
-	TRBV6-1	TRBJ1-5	TGTGCCAGCAGTGAAGGGATGGGTCAGCCCCAGCATTTT	CASSEGMGQPQHF
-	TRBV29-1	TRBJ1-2	TGCAGCGTTGAAGATGGGCAGGGAGGACATGGCTACACCTTC	CSVEDGQGGHGYTF
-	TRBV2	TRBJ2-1	TGTGCCAGCGGTACTGTCTCATCAAGCTCCTACAATGAGCAGTTCTTC	CASGTVSSSSYNEQFF
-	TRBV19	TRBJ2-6	TGTGCCAGTAGTTTGGACGGGGCCAACGTCCTGACTTTC	CASSLDGANVLTF
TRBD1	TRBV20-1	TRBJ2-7	TGCAGTGCCCGGACAGGGGATCGGGGCGAGCAGTACTTC	CSARTGDRGEQYF
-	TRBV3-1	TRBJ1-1	TGTGCCAGCACCCCCTGGGGGGGGGCTGAGGGTGAAGCTTTCTTT	CASTPWGGAEGEAFF
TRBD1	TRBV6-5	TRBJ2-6	TGTGCCAGCAGTTACTGGGACAGGGACTCTGGGGCCAACGTCCTGACTTTC	CASSYWDRDSGANVLTF
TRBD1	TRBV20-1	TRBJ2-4	TGCAGTGCCTGGACAGGGATTCAGTACTTC	CSAWTGIQYF
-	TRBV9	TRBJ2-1	TGTGCCAGCAGCGTCGCCCCTGGGGGCGTTGGAGAGCAGTTCTTC	CASSVAPGGVGEQFF
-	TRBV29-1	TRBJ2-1	TGCAGCGTTGAAGGTGTTCCGACTGAGCAGTTCTTC	CSVEGVPTEQFF